The rows below give T cell receptor beta chains drawn from one sample of a study of blood T cell repertoires in COVID-19. Sequencing used immunoSEQ multiplex PCR; TCRdb keeps in-frame clones, though not all of them. The data contain around 230,000 clones, less than 85% of them seen just once; the ten biggest clones take up about 2.5%. Sequencing was performed on peripheral blood. Receptor source: a woman in her 70s with active or convalescent COVID-19. Both conserved end residues are part of each CDR3. The order of the fields is D gene, J gene, V gene, clone size, CDR3 protein, CDR3 DNA. A D gene is named only where the DNA matches it firmly. Not every row has a clone size; where given, it reads once, few, many or a size class.

d_gene: -
j_gene: TRBJ1-5
v_gene: TRBV6-2/TRBV6-3
abundance: -
CDR3aa: CASSRLGVEPQHF
CDR3nt: TGTGCCAGCAGTCGGCTCGGGGTGGAGCCCCAGCATTTT

d_gene: TRBD1
j_gene: TRBJ1-6
v_gene: TRBV18
abundance: -
CDR3aa: CASSPGGQGNSPLHF
CDR3nt: TGTGCCAGCTCACCAGGGGGACAGGGTAATTCACCCCTCCACTTT

d_gene: TRBD1
j_gene: TRBJ1-2
v_gene: TRBV19
abundance: -
CDR3aa: CASSIAGQGISKGYTF
CDR3nt: TGTGCCAGTAGTATAGCGGGACAGGGTATATCCAAGGGCTACACCTTC

d_gene: -
j_gene: TRBJ1-1
v_gene: TRBV3-1/TRBV3-2
abundance: few
CDR3aa: CASSQNRNNTEAFF
CDR3nt: TGTGCCAGCAGCCAAAACAGGAATAACACTGAAGCTTTCTTT

d_gene: TRBD2
j_gene: TRBJ2-1
v_gene: TRBV10-1
abundance: once
CDR3aa: CASSEPASGRRGEQFF
CDR3nt: TGCGCCAGCAGTGAGCCCGCTAGCGGGAGAAGGGGTGAGCAGTTCTTC

d_gene: TRBD2
j_gene: TRBJ2-3
v_gene: TRBV30
abundance: -
CDR3aa: CAWSKSGSRGDTQYF
CDR3nt: TGTGCCTGGAGCAAGAGCGGGAGTCGGGGAGATACGCAGTATTTT

d_gene: -
j_gene: TRBJ2-3
v_gene: TRBV2
abundance: -
CDR3aa: CASAWAMDTDTQYF
CDR3nt: TGTGCCTCAGCCTGGGCTATGGACACAGATACGCAGTATTTT

d_gene: TRBD2
j_gene: TRBJ2-7
v_gene: TRBV7-6
abundance: -
CDR3aa: CASAPLLAGVSEQYF
CDR3nt: TGTGCCTCAGCCCCCCTACTAGCGGGAGTCTCCGAGCAGTACTTC

d_gene: TRBD1
j_gene: TRBJ1-4
v_gene: TRBV7-2
abundance: -
CDR3aa: CASSTDRGGSNEKLFF
CDR3nt: TGTGCCAGCAGCACGGACAGGGGAGGATCTAATGAAAAACTGTTTTTT

d_gene: TRBD1
j_gene: TRBJ2-1
v_gene: TRBV25-1
abundance: -
CDR3aa: CASSEQGAVWVGGQFF
CDR3nt: TGTGCCAGCAGTGAGCAGGGGGCCGTATGGGTTGGAGGGCAGTTCTTC

d_gene: TRBD1
j_gene: TRBJ2-3
v_gene: TRBV5-1
abundance: -
CDR3aa: CASSLGLGQGGAWDTQYF
CDR3nt: TGCGCCAGCAGCTTGGGACTGGGACAGGGCGGGGCGTGGGATACGCAGTATTTT

d_gene: -
j_gene: TRBJ2-5
v_gene: TRBV30
abundance: many
CDR3aa: CAWSGPAAETQYF
CDR3nt: TGTGCCTGGAGTGGGCCAGCGGCGGAGACCCAGTACTTC

d_gene: -
j_gene: TRBJ1-1
v_gene: TRBV27
abundance: -
CDR3aa: CASSFRQVNTEAFF
CDR3nt: TGTGCCAGCAGTTTCCGACAGGTGAACACTGAAGCTTTCTTT

d_gene: TRBD1
j_gene: TRBJ2-3
v_gene: TRBV19
abundance: -
CDR3aa: CASSPQGVGTDTQYF
CDR3nt: TGTGCCAGTAGTCCCCAGGGGGTAGGTACAGATACGCAGTATTTT

d_gene: TRBD2
j_gene: TRBJ2-2
v_gene: TRBV29-1
abundance: -
CDR3aa: CSIRPTSWGPNTGELFF
CDR3nt: TGCAGCATCCGACCGACTAGCTGGGGTCCGAACACCGGGGAGCTGTTTTTT

d_gene: -
j_gene: TRBJ1-1
v_gene: TRBV19
abundance: many
CDR3aa: CASKPSTGSTEAFF
CDR3nt: TGTGCCAGTAAACCCTCCACAGGAAGCACTGAAGCTTTCTTT

d_gene: -
j_gene: TRBJ1-4
v_gene: TRBV5-8
abundance: -
CDR3aa: CASSLGRGEKLFF
CDR3nt: TGTGCCAGCAGCTTGGGCAGGGGCGAAAAACTGTTTTTT